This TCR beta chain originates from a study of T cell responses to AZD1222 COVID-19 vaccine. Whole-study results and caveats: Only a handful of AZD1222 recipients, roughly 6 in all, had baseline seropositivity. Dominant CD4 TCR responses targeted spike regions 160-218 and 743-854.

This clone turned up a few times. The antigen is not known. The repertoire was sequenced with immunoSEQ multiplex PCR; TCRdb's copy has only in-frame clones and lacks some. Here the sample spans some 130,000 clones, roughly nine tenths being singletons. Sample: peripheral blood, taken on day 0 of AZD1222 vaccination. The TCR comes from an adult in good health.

The CDR3 DNA reads as TGTGCCAGCAGTTTATTTCGGACAAACACTGAAGCTTTCTTT. It translates to CASSLFRTNTEAFF. The chain uses TRBV28 and TRBJ1-1; D possibly corresponds to TRBD1 (5 bases). In germline, CDR1 is MDHEN, CDR2 SYDVKM. V gave up 1 base and J gave up 2 bases, with 8 bases separating them. There are 14 residues in the CDR3.